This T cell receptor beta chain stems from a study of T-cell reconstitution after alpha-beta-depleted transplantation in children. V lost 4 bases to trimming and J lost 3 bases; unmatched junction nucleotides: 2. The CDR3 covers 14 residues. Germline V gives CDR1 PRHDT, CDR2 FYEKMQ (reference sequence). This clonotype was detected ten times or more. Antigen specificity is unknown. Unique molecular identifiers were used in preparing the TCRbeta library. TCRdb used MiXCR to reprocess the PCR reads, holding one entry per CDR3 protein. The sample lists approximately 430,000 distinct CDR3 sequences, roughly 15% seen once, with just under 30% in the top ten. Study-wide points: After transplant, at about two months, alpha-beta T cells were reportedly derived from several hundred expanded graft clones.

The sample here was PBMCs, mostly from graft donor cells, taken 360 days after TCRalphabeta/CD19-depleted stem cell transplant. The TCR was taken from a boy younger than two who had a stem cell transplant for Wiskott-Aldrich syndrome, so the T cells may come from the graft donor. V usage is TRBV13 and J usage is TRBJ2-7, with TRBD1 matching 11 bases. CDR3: CASSSGTGGYEQYF. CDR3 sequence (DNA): TGTGCCAGCAGCTCCGGGACAGGGGGCTACGAGCAGTACTTC.